This note documents a single T cell receptor (beta chain) sequence. Its antigen is unknown. Base qualities are not recorded, but no much larger clone differs from it by a single base. Per the publication, the time point label means: baseline, week 1 (first vaccination visit). The treatment or condition label of this sample denotes: pre-vaccination baseline after standard-of-care therapy. All donors had newly diagnosed IDH1-mutant astrocytomas of WHO grade 3 or 4 that showed loss of nuclear ATRX. The samples were drawn from NOA16, a multicentre, single-arm, open-label phase I trial in Germany that tested a mutant IDH1 peptide vaccine in humans for the first time. Blood drawn at visit V03 was used as the baseline sample for immunogenicity testing. Genomic DNA for TCRB sequencing was isolated from EDTA blood with the DNeasy Blood and Tissue Kit. The data are from a study of a mutant IDH1 vaccine in newly diagnosed glioma (dated by TCRdb to the early 2020s). At the level of the whole study: Of the approximately 29 treated patients, around 60% were male and roughly 40% were female, and a mean age of about 37 years was recorded. Prior to enrollment, patients had been given standard therapy consisting of radiotherapy alone, temozolomide alone, or radiochemotherapy with temozolomide, with the combination given to most patients. Peripheral blood was collected at six visits: V03 (baseline), V05, V07, V10, V12 and V13. For exploratory analyses, about two dozen treated patients had longitudinal TCRB deep sequencing done wherever samples were available.

Preparation of the library involved the immunoSEQ multiplex PCR assay. Rearranged TCR beta chain sequences were amplified using the hsTCRB Kit according to the manufacturer's protocol. Sequencing of TCRB libraries was carried out on an Illumina MiSeq. On the authors' methods: The proprietary platform of the kit vendor was used for demultiplexing, trimming and gene mapping. Entries here come from immuneACCESS through TCRdb and include only in-frame sequences with V and J called. Some clones fail to appear in such tables; in the studies checked, an unresolved V gene covers under half of the shortfall, and the cause of the remainder is unknown. The D gene and trimming were derived from the DNA, and the V and J assignments and clone size from that table. A total of under 75,000 clones appear in this sample, about 91% of them only once. Roughly 2.7% of the sample lies in the top ten. General findings and caveats noted by the study authors: No apparent relationship was observed between pseudoprogression and alterations in the top peripheral T cell clonotypes detected by TCRB sequencing. Availability determined which PBMC samples were chosen for TCRB deep sequencing. Immune responses induced by the vaccine were seen in about 93% of patients across multiple MHC alleles. The authors noted that analyses of patient blood samples could not be reproduced because of sample limitations.

After removal of 6 bases from V and 4 bases from J, the junction retains 11 bases not matched to a gene. The CDR3 spans 15 residues, from the cysteine through the phenylalanine. Only the CDR3 part of the read is kept: 45 bases, read in frame from the first base. For CDR1 and CDR2, the germline V gene lists SNHLY and FYNNEI. The sequence came from a man aged 45 to 65 with glioma. The receptor chain draws on TRBV2 and TRBJ1-2; 7 middle bases align to TRBD1. Sequenced here: PBMCs, sampled from a glioma patient treated with radiotherapy, temozolomide or both. At the DNA level, the sequence is TGTGCCAGCAGCCTTCAGGGGGGGGCTGGCTATGGCTACACCTTC. Translated, it gives CASSLQGGAGYGYTF. Outside the CDR3, residues come from the reference TRBV2 and TRBJ1-2 proteins, so the full variable domain is: EPEVTQTPSHQVTQMGQEVILRCVPISNHLYFYWYRQILGQKVEFLVSFYNNEISEKSEIFDDQFSVERPDGSNFTLKIRSTKLEDSAMYFCASSLQGGAGYGYTFGSGTRLTVV.